Following are 11 T cell receptor beta chains from one sample sequenced in a study of cytomegalovirus exposure and HLA in healthy donors. Vbeta (60) and Jbeta (13) primers were used in the PCR. Clones were sequenced by immunoSEQ multiplex PCR, and TCRdb holds only the in-frame ones, with some missing. Here the sample spans 80,000 to 100,000 clones, roughly two thirds being singletons. Material: PBMCs. The receptors originated from a man in his fifties or sixties in good health and CMV-seronegative.

This clone was seen a few times. The chain couples TRBV6-5 to TRBJ2-5, with D uncertain. V was shortened by 0 bases and J by 2 bases, with 10 bases between the two germline ends. Germline V gives CDR1 MNHEY, CDR2 SVGAGI. CDR3 length: 15 amino acids. CDR3 sequence (DNA): TGTGCCAGCAGTTACTCGACGGCAGGTCAAGAGACCCAGTACTTC. Encoded protein: CASSYSTAGQETQYF.

V gene TRBV19 combines with J gene TRBJ1-5; TRBD1 is a possible D gene (5 bases). The CDR3 totals 15 residues. The ends were cut back, 4 bases at V and 0 bases at J, with 10 bases in the middle. Germline V gene data show CDR1 as LNHDA and CDR2 as SQIVND (reference sequence). CDR3: CASSTWDSSNQPQHF. CDR3 nucleotide sequence: TGTGCCAGTAGTACATGGGACTCTAGCAATCAGCCCCAGCATTTT.

In this sample, this clone turned up a few times. V and J are TRBV5-1 and TRBJ1-1; D is unresolved. The CDR3 is made up of 15 amino acids. Germline V gives CDR1 SGHRS, CDR2 YFSETQ. Trimming cost V 0 bases and J 0 bases, with 9 bases left between them. The CDR3 region is CASSLGRVMNTEAFF. CDR3 DNA: TGCGCCAGCAGCTTGGGGCGGGTAATGAACACTGAAGCTTTCTTT.

The rearrangement links TRBV27 to TRBJ2-5; 12 bases map to TRBD2. Germline trimming cut 2 bases from V and 2 bases from J; bases unmatched to any gene: 9. This CDR3 is built from 18 residues. Germline assignment: CDR1 MNHEY and CDR2 SMNVEV (reference sequence). The CDR3 DNA reads as TGTGCCAGCAGTTTAGTAGGGGGACTAGCGGGTGTACAAGAGACCCAGTACTTC. Translation gives CASSLVGGLAGVQETQYF.

The V call is TRBV7-3, the J call TRBJ2-7; 8 bases agree with TRBD2. This CDR3 contains 16 residues. Germline trimming cut 5 bases from V and 3 bases from J; bases unmatched to any gene: 12. The germline gives CDR1 SGHTA, CDR2 FQGTGA. As DNA, the CDR3 is TGTGCCAGCAGCCTCCATGGGACTAGGTCGAGCTACGAGCAGTACTTC. Its translation: CASSLHGTRSSYEQYF. Complete variable domain (other parts from reference TRBV7-3 and TRBJ2-7): GAGVSQTPSNKVTEKGKYVELRCDPISGHTALYWYRQSLGQGPEFLIYFQGTGAADDSGLPNDRFFAVRPEGSVSTLKIQRTERGDSAVYLCASSLHGTRSSYEQYFGPGTRLTVT.

The V call is TRBV4-1, the J call TRBJ1-1; 9 bases match TRBD1. CDR1 and CDR2 from the germline V gene are MGHRA and YSYEKL. The CDR3 covers 15 residues. V lost 2 bases and J lost 1; bases outside the gene matches: 2. This chain's CDR3 is CASSQRQGGNTEAFF. DNA of the CDR3: TGCGCCAGCAGCCAACGACAGGGGGGGAACACTGAAGCTTTCTTT.

The chain links TRBV11-3 to TRBJ2-2; 7 nucleotides match TRBD2. The germline CDR1 and CDR2 sequences are SGHNT and YENEEA. The V and J ends lost 5 bases and 4 bases, in that order; junction bases with no gene match: 10. The CDR3 loop spans 16 amino acids. The CDR3 reads CASSPRTGGVTGELFF. The DNA of the CDR3 is TGTGCCAGCAGCCCCCGGACGGGAGGTGTCACCGGGGAGCTGTTTTTT.

J is TRBJ1-5 and V is TRBV28; possibly TRBD1 for D (6 bases). Germline assignment: CDR1 MDHEN and CDR2 SYDVKM. This CDR3 contains 14 residues. The germline V and J ends were trimmed by 5 bases and 2 bases, with 10 bases remaining between them. The CDR3 sequence: CASSLTGRNQPQHF. In DNA form, the CDR3 reads TGTGCCAGCAGTCTAACAGGGCGCAATCAGCCCCAGCATTTT.

The CDR3, as DNA: TGCAGCGTTGAGAACCCAGCGGGAGTTGTCCACGAGCAGTACTTC. Residues: CSVENPAGVVHEQYF. The V call is TRBV29-1, the J call TRBJ2-7; 8 bases line up with TRBD2. There are 15 residues in the CDR3. CDR1 and CDR2 from the germline V gene are SQVTM and ANQGSEA. V trimming: 3 bases; J trimming: 5 bases; junction bases outside the gene matches: 12.

The V call is TRBV18, the J call TRBJ1-6, with unresolved D. The germline CDR1 and CDR2 sequences are KGHSH and LQKENI. Trimming took 1 base from V and 0 from J, leaving 7 bases between them. CDR3 size: 16 residues. The CDR3 region is CASSPLPSSYNSPLHF. CDR3 nucleotides: TGTGCCAGCTCACCACTCCCGAGCTCCTATAATTCACCCCTCCACTTT. The full variable domain, rest sourced from reference TRBV18 and TRBJ1-6, is NAGVMQNPRHLVRRRGQEARLRCSPMKGHSHVYWYRQLPEEGLKFMVYLQKENIIDESGMPKERFSAEFPKEGPSILRIQQVVRGDSAAYFCASSPLPSSYNSPLHFGNGTRLTVT.

This sequence joins TRBV5-6 and TRBJ1-1; 8 nucleotides agree with TRBD1. Germline CDR1 reads SGHDT; CDR2 reads YYEEEE. V was clipped by 4 bases and J by 5 bases; unmatched bases: 7. The CDR3 sequence is 14 residues long. This CDR3 is CASSKWTGQTEAFF. The CDR3 DNA is TGTGCCAGCAGCAAATGGACAGGGCAAACTGAAGCTTTCTTT.